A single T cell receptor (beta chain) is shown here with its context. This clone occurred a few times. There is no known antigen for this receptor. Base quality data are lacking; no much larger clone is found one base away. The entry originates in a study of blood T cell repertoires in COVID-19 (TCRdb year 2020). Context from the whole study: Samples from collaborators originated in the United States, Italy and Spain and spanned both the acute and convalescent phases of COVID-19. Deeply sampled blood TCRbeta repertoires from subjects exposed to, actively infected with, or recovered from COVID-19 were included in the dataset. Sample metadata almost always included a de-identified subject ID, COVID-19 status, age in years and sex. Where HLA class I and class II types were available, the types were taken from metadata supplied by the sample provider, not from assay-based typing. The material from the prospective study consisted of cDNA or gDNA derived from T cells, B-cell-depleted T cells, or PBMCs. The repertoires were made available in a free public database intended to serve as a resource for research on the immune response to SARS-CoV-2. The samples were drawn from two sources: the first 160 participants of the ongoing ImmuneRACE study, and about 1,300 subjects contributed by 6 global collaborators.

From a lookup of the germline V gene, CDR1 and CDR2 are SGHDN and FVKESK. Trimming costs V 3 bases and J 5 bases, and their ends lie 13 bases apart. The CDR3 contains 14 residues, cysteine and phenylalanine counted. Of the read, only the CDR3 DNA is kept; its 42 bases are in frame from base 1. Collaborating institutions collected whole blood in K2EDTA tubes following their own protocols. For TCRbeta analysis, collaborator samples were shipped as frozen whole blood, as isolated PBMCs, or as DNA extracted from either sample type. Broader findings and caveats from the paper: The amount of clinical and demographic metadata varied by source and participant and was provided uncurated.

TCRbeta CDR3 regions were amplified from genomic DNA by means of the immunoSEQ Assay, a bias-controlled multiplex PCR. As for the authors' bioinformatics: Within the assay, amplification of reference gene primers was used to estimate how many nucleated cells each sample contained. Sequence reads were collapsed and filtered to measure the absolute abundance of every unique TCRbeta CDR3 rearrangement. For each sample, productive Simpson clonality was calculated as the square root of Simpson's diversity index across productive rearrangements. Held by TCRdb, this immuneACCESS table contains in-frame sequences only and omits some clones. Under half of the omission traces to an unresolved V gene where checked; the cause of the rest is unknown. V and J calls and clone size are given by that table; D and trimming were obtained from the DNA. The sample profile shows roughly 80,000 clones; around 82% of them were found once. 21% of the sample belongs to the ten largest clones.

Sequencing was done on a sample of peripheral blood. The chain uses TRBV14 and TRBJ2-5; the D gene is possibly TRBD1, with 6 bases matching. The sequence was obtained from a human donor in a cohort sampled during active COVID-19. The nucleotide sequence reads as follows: TGTGCCAGCAGCCAGACGAGGGGGATTGAGACCCAGTACTTC. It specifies CASSQTRGIETQYF. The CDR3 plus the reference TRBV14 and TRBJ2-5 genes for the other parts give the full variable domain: EAGVTQFPSHSVIEKGQTVTLRCDPISGHDNLYWYRRVMGKEIKFLLHFVKESKQDESGMPNNRFLAERTGGTYSTLKVQPAELEDSGVYFCASSQTRGIETQYFGPGTRLLVL.